A single sample gave rise to the 27 T cell receptor beta chains below, sequenced in a study of cytomegalovirus exposure and HLA in healthy donors (dated 2017 in TCRdb). The method behind the library was the immunoSEQ multiplex PCR assay. For the multiplex PCR, a mixture combining 60 forward primers for TCR Vbeta segments and 13 reverse primers for TCR Jbeta segments was used. The table comes from immuneACCESS by way of TCRdb, which keeps in-frame sequences with V and J called. Part of the clones is missing from these tables; in studies checked, under half for an unresolved V gene and the rest for unknown reasons. This sample's records show tens of thousands of clones. The ten largest account for 12% of the sample. The material sequenced was PBMCs. The receptors were gathered from a woman aged 55-69 years in good health and CMV-seropositive.

This chain joins TRBV4-2 and TRBJ1-2; 8 positions agree with TRBD1. V dropped 4 bases and J dropped 3; count of bases not matched to a gene: 4. Germline V gives CDR1 LGHNA, CDR2 YNFKEQ. The length of the CDR3 is 14 residues. In nucleotides, the CDR3 is TGTGCCAGCAGCCCGACAGGGGACGACTATGGCTACACCTTC. It encodes CASSPTGDDYGYTF.

The chain links TRBV5-6 to TRBJ1-1; D is uncertain. There are 15 residues in the CDR3. The V end lost 1 base, the J end lost 2 bases, and 12 bases lay between the germline ends. Germline V lookup: CDR1 SGHDT, CDR2 YYEEEE. The CDR3 spells CASSLRSTVNTEAFF. The CDR3 DNA reads as TGTGCCAGCAGCTTGCGTAGTACAGTTAACACTGAAGCTTTCTTT.

This sequence joins TRBV7-8 and TRBJ1-5, with a tentative D call TRBD1 (5 bases). The germline CDR1 and CDR2 sequences are SGHVS and FQNEAQ. Trimming left V 1 base short and J 2 bases short, with 12 bases between. CDR3 length equals 16 residues. This chain's CDR3 is CASSLGRGFGNQPQHF. The CDR3 nucleotides read TGTGCCAGCAGCTTAGGGAGGGGTTTCGGCAATCAGCCCCAGCATTTT. The full variable domain, rest sourced from reference TRBV7-8 and TRBJ1-5, is GAGVSQSPRYKVAKRGQDVALRCDPISGHVSLFWYQQALGQGPEFLTYFQNEAQLDKSGLPSDRFFAERPEGSVSTLKIQRTQQEDSAVYLCASSLGRGFGNQPQHFGDGTRLSIL.

The genes are TRBV5-1 and TRBJ2-2; D might be TRBD2 (6 bases). The CDR3 sequence is 16 residues long. Germline V gene data show CDR1 as SGHRS and CDR2 as YFSETQ. V lost 4 bases, J lost 2 bases, and 15 bases lay in between. CDR3 in amino acids: CASSPQVRGNTGELFF. The CDR3 DNA sequence: TGCGCCAGCAGCCCCCAAGTGCGGGGAAACACCGGGGAGCTGTTTTTT.

CDR3 DNA sequence: TGTGCTAGTGGCCAAGATCAGCGCGGGGCCTATAATTCACCCCTCCACTTT. This gives the protein CASGQDQRGAYNSPLHF. This chain links TRBV12-5 with TRBJ1-6; D remains unclear. The germline V and J ends were trimmed by 6 bases and 2 bases, with 17 bases remaining between them. The CDR3 has 17 amino acids. Germline loops: CDR1 LGHNT, CDR2 FRNRAP.

J is TRBJ1-1 and V is TRBV4-3, with no clear D. Germline CDR1 LGHNA, CDR2 YSLEER. This CDR3 is built from 15 residues. Trimming left V 0 bases short and J 5 bases short, with 13 bases between. The CDR3: CASSQDPGKLTEAFF. The DNA for the CDR3 is TGCGCCAGCAGCCAAGATCCGGGAAAGTTGACTGAAGCTTTCTTT.

The genes are TRBV2 and TRBJ1-2; maybe TRBD1 (5 bases). Germline V gene data show CDR1 as SNHLY and CDR2 as FYNNEI. CDR3 length: 11 residues. Between the trimmed V and J ends, which lost 11 bases and 5 bases, there was a span of 12 bases. The CDR3 is CAGRQGYGYTF. CDR3 DNA sequence: TGTGCCGGAAGGCAGGGTTATGGCTACACCTTC.

This CDR3 reads CSVGQAGGNTIYF. The CDR3 DNA reads as TGCAGCGTTGGTCAGGCGGGGGGAAACACCATATATTTT. The rearrangement uses TRBV29-1 and TRBJ1-3, with D unclear. Germline lookup yields CDR1 SQVTM and CDR2 ANQGSEA. The CDR3 length is 13 residues. V was trimmed by 4 bases and J by 4 bases, leaving 11 bases between them. The variable domain in full, with the rest retrieved from reference TRBV29-1 and TRBJ1-3, is SAVISQKPSRDICQRGTSLTIQCQVDSQVTMMFWYRQQPGQSLTLIATANQGSEATYESGFVIDKFPISRPNLTFSTLTVSNMSPEDSSIYLCSVGQAGGNTIYFGEGSWLTVV.

The chain recombines TRBV7-8 with TRBJ2-3; D unresolved. Germline values: CDR1 SGHVS, CDR2 FQNEAQ. The CDR3 runs to 12 residues. Trimming pared 2 bases from V and 6 bases from J, leaving 6 bases between. The CDR3 sequence is CASSLTGDTQYF. Here the CDR3 DNA reads TGTGCCAGCAGCTTAACCGGGGATACGCAGTATTTT.

The chain carries TRBV5-1 and TRBJ1-3, with no clear D. The CDR3 runs to 14 residues. CDR1 and CDR2 (germline): SGHRS, YFSETQ. Trimming took off 6 bases at V and 0 bases at J, with 10 bases between the two ends. The CDR3: CASMTHYSGNTIYF. CDR3 nucleotides: TGCGCCAGCATGACCCACTACTCTGGAAACACCATATATTTT.

The chain has TRBV6-5 and TRBJ1-3, with D tentatively TRBD1 (6 bases). Looked up from germline, CDR1 is MNHEY and CDR2 is SVGAGI. Trimming shortened V by 5 bases and J by 3 bases, and 14 bases separated the two germline ends. CDR3 size: 15 residues. The CDR3 spells CASSLSGGFGNTIYF. CDR3 sequence (DNA): TGTGCCAGCAGTCTGTCGGGGGGCTTTGGAAACACCATATATTTT.

V is TRBV18 and J is TRBJ1-1, with D maybe TRBD1 (6 bases). CDR3 size: 16 residues. The V gene's germline CDR1 is KGHSH and CDR2 LQKENI. V was cut by 2 bases and J by 0 bases, with 13 bases left in between. For the CDR3, the DNA is TGTGCCAGCTCACCAGCGGCAGGGGCCCTGAACACTGAAGCTTTCTTT. Translation: CASSPAAGALNTEAFF. The whole variable domain, filled in from reference TRBV18 and TRBJ1-1, reads NAGVMQNPRHLVRRRGQEARLRCSPMKGHSHVYWYRQLPEEGLKFMVYLQKENIIDESGMPKERFSAEFPKEGPSILRIQQVVRGDSAAYFCASSPAAGALNTEAFFGQGTRLTVV.

The CDR3 sequence is CASSLGTAAEAFF. Written as DNA, the CDR3 is TGTGCCAGCAGCCTTGGGACAGCCGCTGAAGCTTTCTTT. The chain employs TRBV13 and TRBJ1-1, with 7 bases matching TRBD1. Looked up from germline, CDR1 is PRHDT and CDR2 is FYEKMQ (reference sequence). V was clipped by 5 bases and J by 6 bases; unmatched bases: 6. The CDR3 has 13 residues.

The chain has TRBV4-3 and TRBJ1-6; weak D call: TRBD1 (5 bases). V lost 0 bases and J 7 bases, leaving 7 bases between the germline ends. The CDR3 sequence is 14 residues long. The germline gives CDR1 LGHNA, CDR2 YSLEER. CDR3 protein: CASSQDRANSPLHF. CDR3 DNA: TGCGCCAGCAGCCAAGACAGGGCCAATTCACCCCTCCACTTT.

V and J are TRBV29-1 and TRBJ2-7; maybe TRBD2 (6 bases). The CDR3 length is 12 residues. Germline CDR1 and CDR2: SQVTM and ANQGSEA. The V and J ends lost 4 bases and 4 bases respectively, with 11 bases between them. The CDR3 DNA is TGCAGCGTTGGGGCAGGGACTTACGAGCAGTACTTC. Amino acids: CSVGAGTYEQYF.

The chain recombines TRBV6-5 with TRBJ1-2, with D unclear. This CDR3 has 16 amino acids. Germline CDR1 reads MNHEY; CDR2 reads SVGAGI. V was trimmed by 4 bases and J by 6 bases, leaving 21 bases between them. The DNA for the CDR3 is TGTGCCAGCAGTTCCTCGGACCCGCCTAGCCGGGATGGCTACACCTTC. Translating gives CASSSSDPPSRDGYTF.

The chain is built from TRBV28 and TRBJ2-1; 8 positions match TRBD2. Trimming took 4 bases from V and 4 from J; bases not matched to a gene: 9. CDR1 and CDR2 from the germline V gene are MDHEN and SYDVKM. The CDR3 consists of 16 residues. This CDR3 reads CASSSSTERGYNEQFF. CDR3 DNA: TGTGCCAGCAGTTCCTCCACCGAGCGGGGGTACAATGAGCAGTTCTTC.

CDR3 bases: TGTGCCAGCAGCCGAGCCCTCTCTGGGGCCAACGTCCTGACTTTC. Translated, it gives CASSRALSGANVLTF. This chain links TRBV28 with TRBJ2-6; D unresolved. Germline V lookup: CDR1 MDHEN, CDR2 SYDVKM. The CDR3 extends over 15 amino acids. The V and J ends lost 6 bases and 0 bases respectively, with 9 bases between them.

The chain's CDR3 is CASSYEGPSGPQHF. In nucleotides, the CDR3 is TGTGCCAGCAGTTACGAGGGCCCTTCGGGGCCCCAGCATTTT. V gene TRBV6-5 combines with J gene TRBJ1-5, with unresolved D. Germline V CDR1 and CDR2: MNHEY, SVGAGI. Trimming took 2 bases from V and 9 from J, leaving 14 bases between them. This CDR3 is 14 amino acids long.

This chain uses TRBV27 with TRBJ2-7; 10 nucleotides line up with TRBD1. Losses at the gene ends were 5 bases for V and 7 bases for J; bases not matched to a gene: 14. CDR3 size: 16 residues. Germline CDR1 MNHEY, CDR2 SMNVEV (reference sequence). The CDR3 coding sequence is TGTGCCAGCAGTAGACTCGGGACAGGGGTGACAAGGGAGCAGTACTTC. Amino acid sequence: CASSRLGTGVTREQYF.

The chain is built from TRBV28 and TRBJ2-7; 8 bases match TRBD1. The CDR3 is 15 residues long. CDR1 and CDR2 from the germline V gene are MDHEN and SYDVKM. J gave up 2 bases and V 8 bases, and 11 bases lay outside the gene matches. DNA for the CDR3: TGTGCCAGCCCTGGGGAGACAGGGGTAGCCTACGAGCAGTACTTC. It encodes CASPGETGVAYEQYF.

The V and J genes are TRBV5-4 and TRBJ2-7; tentatively, D is TRBD2 (6 bases). This CDR3 region has 18 residues. V lost 1 base to trimming and J lost 5 bases, with 25 bases between them. CDR1 is SGHNT and CDR2 is YYREEE in the germline V gene (reference sequence). The CDR3 bases are TGTGCCAGCAGCTTGTTCCGGGACTTCCCTTTCGGTCACGACGAGCAGTACTTC. This sequence encodes CASSLFRDFPFGHDEQYF.

This chain connects TRBV27 to TRBJ2-7, with D possibly being TRBD1 (7 bases). V was trimmed by 3 bases and J by 6 bases, leaving 12 bases between them. Germline-derived CDR1 and CDR2 are MNHEY and SMNVEV (reference sequence). The CDR3 loop spans 13 amino acids. This chain's CDR3 is CASSFGQGGEQYF. CDR3 DNA: TGTGCCAGCAGTTTTGGGCAGGGGGGCGAGCAGTACTTC.

J is TRBJ2-1 and V is TRBV27; a possible D gene is TRBD1 (5 bases). There are 15 residues in the CDR3. Looked up from germline, CDR1 is MNHEY and CDR2 is SMNVEV (reference sequence). The V and J ends lost 10 bases and 1 base respectively, with 17 bases between them. The CDR3 DNA sequence: TGTGCCACCTCCTACAAGGGGCCTTCCTACAATGAGCAGTTCTTC. This gives the protein CATSYKGPSYNEQFF.

The chain couples TRBV28 to TRBJ1-5, with a tentative D call TRBD1 (5 bases). V dropped 2 bases and J dropped 3 bases, with 8 bases sitting between them. This CDR3 is 14 amino acids long. The germline CDR1 and CDR2 sequences are MDHEN and SYDVKM. The CDR3 sequence is CASSLPDTNQPQHF. The CDR3 DNA follows: TGTGCCAGCAGTTTACCGGACACCAATCAGCCCCAGCATTTT.

The chain is built from TRBV15 and TRBJ1-5; TRBD1 is a possible D gene (6 bases). The germline CDR1 and CDR2 sequences are LNHNV and YYDKDF (reference sequence). Trimming cost V 4 bases and J 4 bases, with 17 bases left between them. This CDR3 spans 16 amino acids. The CDR3 region is CATSTVGGLLNQPQHF. DNA for the CDR3: TGTGCCACCAGCACCGTAGGGGGTCTACTGAATCAGCCCCAGCATTTT. Full variable domain (remainder filled in from reference TRBV15 and TRBJ1-5): DAMVIQNPRYQVTQFGKPVTLSCSQTLNHNVMYWYQQKSSQAPKLLFHYYDKDFNNEADTPDNFQSRRPNTSFCFLDIRSPGLGDTAMYLCATSTVGGLLNQPQHFGDGTRLSIL.

The J gene is TRBJ2-7, the V gene TRBV28; 7 bases agree with TRBD2. The trim removed 5 bases at V and 4 bases at J, leaving 5 bases unmatched. CDR3 size: 13 residues. The germline V gene has CDR1 MDHEN and CDR2 SYDVKM. The CDR3 DNA is TGTGCCAGCAGTCCTGGGGGGGGGTACGAGCAGTACTTC. This encodes CASSPGGGYEQYF.